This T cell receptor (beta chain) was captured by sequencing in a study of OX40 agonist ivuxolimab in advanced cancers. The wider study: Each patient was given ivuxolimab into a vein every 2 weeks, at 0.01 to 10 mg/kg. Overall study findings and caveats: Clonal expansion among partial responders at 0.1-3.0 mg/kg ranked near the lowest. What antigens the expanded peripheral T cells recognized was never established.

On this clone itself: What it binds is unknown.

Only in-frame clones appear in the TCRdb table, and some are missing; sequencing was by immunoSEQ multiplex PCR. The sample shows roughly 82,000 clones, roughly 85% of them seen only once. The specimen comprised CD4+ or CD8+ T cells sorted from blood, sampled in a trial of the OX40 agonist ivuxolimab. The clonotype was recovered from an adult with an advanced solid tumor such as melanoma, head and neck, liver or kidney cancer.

CDR3 sequence: CASRANEAFF. The CDR3 DNA reads TGTGCCAGCAGGGCCAATGAAGCTTTCTTT. The chain couples TRBV28 to TRBJ1-1; D is ambiguous. Germline CDR1 and CDR2: MDHEN and SYDVKM. Trimming took off 6 bases at V and 7 bases at J, with 6 bases between the two ends. The CDR3 spans 10 residues.